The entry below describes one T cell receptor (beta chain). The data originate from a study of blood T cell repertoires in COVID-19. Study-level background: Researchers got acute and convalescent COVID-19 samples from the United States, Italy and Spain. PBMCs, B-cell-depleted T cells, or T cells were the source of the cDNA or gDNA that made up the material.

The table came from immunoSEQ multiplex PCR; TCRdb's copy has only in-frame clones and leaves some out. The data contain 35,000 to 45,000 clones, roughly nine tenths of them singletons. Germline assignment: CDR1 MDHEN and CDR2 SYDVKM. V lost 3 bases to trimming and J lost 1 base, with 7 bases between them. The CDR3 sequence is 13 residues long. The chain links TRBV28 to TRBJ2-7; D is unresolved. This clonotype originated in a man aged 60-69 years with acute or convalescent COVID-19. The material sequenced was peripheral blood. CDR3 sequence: CASSFGLSYEQYV. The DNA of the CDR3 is TGTGCCAGCAGTTTTGGCCTTTCCTACGAGCAGTACGTC.